Listed below are T cell receptor beta chains from one sample, sequenced in a study of response to subunit inactivated influenza vaccine. One entry per CDR3 protein, called by TCRdb with MiXCR from the RT-PCR reads. The table has about 570,000 distinct CDR3 sequences, 11% seen once; the top ten hold approximately 10%. These same data were also listed under a study on T cells expressing NK-cell markers.

The sequencing here drew on PBMCs from blood, taken on the day of vaccination. These receptor sequences come from a man aged 50-59 years who received an inactivated influenza vaccine. Both conserved end residues are part of each CDR3. Each record gives: V gene, CDR3 protein.

>TRBV9
CASSVSGFGEQFF
>TRBV2
CASRFDSPEGYTF
>TRBV11-1
CASSARGGSYSDTQYF
>TRBV5-8
CASSILAYGEQFF
>TRBV7-8
CASSPLDTKSYNEQFF
>TRBV5-4
CASLRGGTDTQYF
>TRBV5-1
CASKTGRTGELFF
>TRBV7-8
CASSLPRIGPSGPEQYF
>TRBV4-2
CASSQDRGNTGELFF
>TRBV6-5
CASSWAEGSYNEQFF
>TRBV4-3
CASSQDTRREVNYGYTF
>TRBV4-3
CASSQDIGGGGYQETQYF
>TRBV20-1
CSAYRGTHEQYF
>TRBV20-1
CSALDTSNQPQHF
>TRBV12-3/TRBV12-4
CASSQSEGGASEDTQYF
>TRBV5-1
CASRWDRAADTQYF
>TRBV9
CASSASGTDNQPQHF
>TRBV7-2
CASSLEGRILDTEAFF
>TRBV7-2
CASSLAGTTNYNEQFF
>TRBV20-1
CSALGNLNQPQHF
>TRBV5-1
CASSVWTGSSYNEQFF
>TRBV29-1
CSVGPALNTEAFF
>TRBV7-9
CASSYRQGQETQYF
>TRBV5-1
CASSKKTGASTDTQYF
>TRBV7-9
CASSFGGEEPQHF
>TRBV15
CATSSYRGPTVTQYF
>TRBV5-1
CASSSLGTGELFF
>TRBV7-8
CASSPVLTGGTNQPQHF
>TRBV6-1
CASSRGEYEQYF